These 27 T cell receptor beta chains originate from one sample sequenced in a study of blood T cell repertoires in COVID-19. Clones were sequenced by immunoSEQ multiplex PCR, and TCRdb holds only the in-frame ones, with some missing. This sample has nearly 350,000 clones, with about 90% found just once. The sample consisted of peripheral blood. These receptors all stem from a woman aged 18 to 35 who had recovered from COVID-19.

In nucleotides, the CDR3 is TGTGCCAGCAGCGTAGTAGGAGCGGGACTGGGCGATAGTGAGCAGTTCTTC. Translating it yields CASSVVGAGLGDSEQFF. The chain combines TRBV9 with TRBJ2-1; 7 positions match TRBD2. Germline V CDR1 and CDR2: SGDLS, YYNGEE. Trimming at V came to 0 bases and at J to 9 bases, leaving 15 bases not matched to a gene. The CDR3 length is 17 residues. Combining the CDR3 with reference TRBV9 and TRBJ2-1 gives the whole variable domain DSGVTQTPKHLITATGQRVTLRCSPRSGDLSVYWYQQSLDQGLQFLIQYYNGEERAKGNILERFSAQQFPDLHSELNLSSLELGDSALYFCASSVVGAGLGDSEQFFGPGTRLTVL.

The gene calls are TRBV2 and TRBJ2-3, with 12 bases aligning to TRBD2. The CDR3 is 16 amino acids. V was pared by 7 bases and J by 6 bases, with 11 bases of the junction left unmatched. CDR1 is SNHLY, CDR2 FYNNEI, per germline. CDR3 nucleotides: TGTGCCAGCATGGGGGGGACTAGCGGGCCTCGGGATACGCAGTATTTT. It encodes CASMGGTSGPRDTQYF.

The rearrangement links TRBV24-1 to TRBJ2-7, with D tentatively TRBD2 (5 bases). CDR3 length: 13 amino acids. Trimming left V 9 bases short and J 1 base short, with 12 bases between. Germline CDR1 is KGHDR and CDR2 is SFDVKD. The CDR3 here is CATGRRGSYEQYV. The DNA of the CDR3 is TGTGCCACCGGTCGACGGGGATCCTACGAGCAGTACGTC.

CDR3 DNA: TGTGCCACCAGCGAGGGAGGTTTACCCCTCCACTTT. Its protein is CATSEGGLPLHF. This rearrangement joins TRBV15 to TRBJ1-6; D remains unclear. Between the trimmed V and J ends, which lost 5 bases and 12 bases, there was a span of 11 bases. Germline CDR1 LNHNV, CDR2 YYDKDF (reference sequence). CDR3 length equals 12 residues.

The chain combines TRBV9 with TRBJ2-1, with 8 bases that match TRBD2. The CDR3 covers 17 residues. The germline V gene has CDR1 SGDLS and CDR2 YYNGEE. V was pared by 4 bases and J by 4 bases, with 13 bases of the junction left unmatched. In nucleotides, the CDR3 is TGTGCCAGCAGCCAGTCCGGGACTAGGGCCTTATACAATGAGCAGTTCTTC. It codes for CASSQSGTRALYNEQFF.

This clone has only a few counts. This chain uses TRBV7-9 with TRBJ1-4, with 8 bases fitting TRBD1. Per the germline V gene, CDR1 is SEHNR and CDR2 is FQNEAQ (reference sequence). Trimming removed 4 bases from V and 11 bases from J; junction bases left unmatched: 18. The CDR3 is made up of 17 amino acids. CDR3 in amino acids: CASSSGDRGGGLDKLFF. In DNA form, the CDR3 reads TGTGCCAGCAGCTCGGGCGACAGGGGCGGTGGATTGGATAAACTGTTTTTT.

Written as DNA, the CDR3 is TGTGCCAGCAGCTTGGCGGGAGGGAGGGAGCAGTTCTTC. Translation gives CASSLAGGREQFF. The gene calls are TRBV7-9 and TRBJ2-1; 9 positions agree with TRBD2. J was trimmed by 10 bases and V by 3 bases; bases with no gene match: 4. CDR3 length: 13 residues. The V gene's germline CDR1 is SEHNR and CDR2 FQNEAQ (reference sequence).

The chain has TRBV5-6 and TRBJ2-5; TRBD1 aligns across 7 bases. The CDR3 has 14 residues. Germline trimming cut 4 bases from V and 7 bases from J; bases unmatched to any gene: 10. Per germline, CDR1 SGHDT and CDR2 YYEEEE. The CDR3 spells CASSPNRGKGTQYF. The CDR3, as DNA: TGTGCCAGCAGCCCTAACAGGGGAAAGGGGACCCAGTACTTC.

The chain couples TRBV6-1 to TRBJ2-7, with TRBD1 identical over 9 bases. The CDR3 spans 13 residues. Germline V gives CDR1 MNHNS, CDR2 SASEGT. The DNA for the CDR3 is TGTGCCAGCGGTGACAGGGGGTATTACGAGCAGTACGTC. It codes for CASGDRGYYEQYV.

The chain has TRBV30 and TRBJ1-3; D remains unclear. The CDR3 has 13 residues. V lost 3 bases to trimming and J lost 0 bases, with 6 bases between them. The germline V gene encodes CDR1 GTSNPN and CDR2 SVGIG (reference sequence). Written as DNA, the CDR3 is TGTGCCTGGAGACTAAACTCTGGAAACACCATATATTTT. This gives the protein CAWRLNSGNTIYF.

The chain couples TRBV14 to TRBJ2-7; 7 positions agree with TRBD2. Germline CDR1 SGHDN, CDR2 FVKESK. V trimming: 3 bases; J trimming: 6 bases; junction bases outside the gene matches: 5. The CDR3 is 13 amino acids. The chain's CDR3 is CASSHGGLGEQYV. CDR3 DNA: TGTGCCAGCAGCCACGGGGGGTTGGGCGAGCAGTACGTC.

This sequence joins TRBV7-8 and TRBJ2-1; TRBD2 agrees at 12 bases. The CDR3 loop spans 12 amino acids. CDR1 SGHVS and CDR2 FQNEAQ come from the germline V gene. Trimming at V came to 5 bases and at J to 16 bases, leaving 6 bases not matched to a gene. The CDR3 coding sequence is TGTGCCAGCAGCCTGACTAGCGGGAGAATTTTCTTC. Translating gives CASSLTSGRIFF.

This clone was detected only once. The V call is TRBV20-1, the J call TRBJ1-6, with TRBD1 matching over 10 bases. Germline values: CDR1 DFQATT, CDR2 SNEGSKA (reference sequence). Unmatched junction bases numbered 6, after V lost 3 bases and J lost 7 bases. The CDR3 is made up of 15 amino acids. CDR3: CSASPGQGRNSPLHF. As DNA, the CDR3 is TGCAGTGCTAGTCCGGGACAGGGGCGGAATTCACCCCTCCACTTT.

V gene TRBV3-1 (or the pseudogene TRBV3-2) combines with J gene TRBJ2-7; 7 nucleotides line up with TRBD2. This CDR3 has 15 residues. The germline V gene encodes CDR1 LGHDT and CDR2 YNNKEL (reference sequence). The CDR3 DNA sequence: TGTGCCACCAGCCAAGAGGGGCGGGAGAGGTACGAGCAGTACGTC. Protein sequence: CATSQEGRERYEQYV.

The CDR3 DNA reads TGTGCCAACCCCAGGCAGGGGCGTTGGACTGAAGCTTTCTTT. Residues: CANPRQGRWTEAFF. The rearrangement joins TRBV6-4 to TRBJ1-1; TRBD1 is a possible D gene (6 bases). The CDR3 contains 14 residues. The germline V gene has CDR1 MRHNA and CDR2 SNTAGT. Trimming removed 10 bases at V and 5 bases at J, with 20 bases between.

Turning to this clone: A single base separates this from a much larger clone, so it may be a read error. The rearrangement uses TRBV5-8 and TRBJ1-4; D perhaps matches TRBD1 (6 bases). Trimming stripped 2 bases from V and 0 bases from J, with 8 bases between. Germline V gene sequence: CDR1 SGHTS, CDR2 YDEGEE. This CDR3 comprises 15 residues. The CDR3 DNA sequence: TGTGCCAGCAGCTTATACAGGGCAACTAATGAAAAACTGTTTTTT. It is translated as CASSLYRATNEKLFF.

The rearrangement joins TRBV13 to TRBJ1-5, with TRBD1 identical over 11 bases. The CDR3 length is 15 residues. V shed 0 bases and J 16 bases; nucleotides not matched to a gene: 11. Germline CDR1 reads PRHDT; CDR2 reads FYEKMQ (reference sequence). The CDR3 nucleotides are TGTGCCAGCAGCTTAGGGGACAGGGGGCGCGGGGCACTACATTTT. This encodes CASSLGDRGRGALHF. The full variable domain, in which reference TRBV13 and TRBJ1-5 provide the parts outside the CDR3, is AAGVIQSPRHLIKEKRETATLKCYPIPRHDTVYWYQQGPGQDPQFLISFYEKMQSDKGSIPDRFSAQQFSDYHSELNMSSLELGDSALYFCASSLGDRGRGALHFGDGTRLSIL.

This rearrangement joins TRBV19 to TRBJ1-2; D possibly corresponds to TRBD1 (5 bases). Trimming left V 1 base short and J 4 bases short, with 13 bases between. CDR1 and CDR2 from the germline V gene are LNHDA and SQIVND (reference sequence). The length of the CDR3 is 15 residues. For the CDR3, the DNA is TGTGCCAGTAGTATAGGGAGTCGGGGGACCTATGGCTACACCTTC. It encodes CASSIGSRGTYGYTF.

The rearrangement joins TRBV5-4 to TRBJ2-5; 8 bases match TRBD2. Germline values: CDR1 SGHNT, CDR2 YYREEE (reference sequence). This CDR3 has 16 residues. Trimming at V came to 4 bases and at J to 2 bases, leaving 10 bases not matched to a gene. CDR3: CASSPERSGGQETQYF. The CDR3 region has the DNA TGTGCCAGCAGCCCGGAGCGTTCGGGAGGGCAAGAGACCCAGTACTTC.

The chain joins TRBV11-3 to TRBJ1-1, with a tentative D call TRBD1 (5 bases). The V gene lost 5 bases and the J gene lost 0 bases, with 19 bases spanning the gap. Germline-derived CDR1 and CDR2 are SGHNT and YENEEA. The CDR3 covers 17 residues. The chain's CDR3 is CASSPPQGPYMNTEAFF. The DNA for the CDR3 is TGTGCCAGCAGCCCCCCGCAGGGCCCCTACATGAACACTGAAGCTTTCTTT.

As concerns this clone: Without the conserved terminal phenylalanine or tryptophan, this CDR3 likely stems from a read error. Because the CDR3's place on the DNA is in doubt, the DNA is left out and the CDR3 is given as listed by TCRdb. The CDR3 here is CATFRDRAPLD. V and J are TRBV10-1 and TRBJ2-3; the table's TRBD1 call for D was not verified on the DNA. A total of 11 residues make up the CDR3, ends included. CDR1 and CDR2 (germline): WNHNN, SYGVQD (reference sequence).

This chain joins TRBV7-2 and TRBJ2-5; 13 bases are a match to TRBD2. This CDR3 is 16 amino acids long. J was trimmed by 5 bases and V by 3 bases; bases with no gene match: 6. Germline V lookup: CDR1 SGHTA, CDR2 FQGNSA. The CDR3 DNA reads TGTGCCAGCAGCTTGATCGGACTAGCGGGAGTCGAGACCCAGTACTTC. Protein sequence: CASSLIGLAGVETQYF.

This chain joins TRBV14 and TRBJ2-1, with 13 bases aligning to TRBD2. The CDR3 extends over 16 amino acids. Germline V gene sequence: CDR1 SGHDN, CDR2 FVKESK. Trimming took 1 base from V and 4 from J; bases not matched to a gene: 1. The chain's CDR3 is CASSQVGLAGYNEQFF. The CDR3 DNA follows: TGTGCCAGCAGCCAAGTGGGACTAGCGGGATACAATGAGCAGTTCTTC.

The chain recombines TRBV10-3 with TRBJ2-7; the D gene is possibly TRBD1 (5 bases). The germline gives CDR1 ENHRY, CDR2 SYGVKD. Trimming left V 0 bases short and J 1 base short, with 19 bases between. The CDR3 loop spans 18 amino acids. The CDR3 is CAISESTLGRVPSYEQYV. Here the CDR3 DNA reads TGTGCCATCAGTGAGTCGACTCTGGGCAGGGTACCATCCTACGAGCAGTACGTC.

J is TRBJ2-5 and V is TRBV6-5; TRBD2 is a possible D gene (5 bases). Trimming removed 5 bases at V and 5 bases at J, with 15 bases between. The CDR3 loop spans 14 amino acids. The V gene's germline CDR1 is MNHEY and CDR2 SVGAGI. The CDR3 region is CASSPSRVQETQYF. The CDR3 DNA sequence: TGTGCCAGCAGTCCCTCGCGGGTGCAGGAGACCCAGTACTTC.

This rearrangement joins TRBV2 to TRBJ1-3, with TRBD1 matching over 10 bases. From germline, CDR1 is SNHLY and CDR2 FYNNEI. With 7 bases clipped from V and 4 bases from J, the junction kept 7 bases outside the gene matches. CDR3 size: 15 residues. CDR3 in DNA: TGTGCCAGCACTGCGGACAGGGGGAGAGGAAACACCATATATTTT. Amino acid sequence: CASTADRGRGNTIYF.

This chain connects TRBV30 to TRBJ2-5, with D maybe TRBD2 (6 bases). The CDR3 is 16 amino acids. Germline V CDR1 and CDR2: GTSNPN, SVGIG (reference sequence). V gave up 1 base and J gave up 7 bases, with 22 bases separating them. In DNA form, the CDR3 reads TGTGCCTGGAGTGAGTTGTGGAGCGGGCCCAGGGTGACCCAGTACTTC. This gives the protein CAWSELWSGPRVTQYF.